These 10 T cell receptor beta chains came from one sample sequenced in a study of cytomegalovirus exposure and HLA in healthy donors. Primers: 60 Vbeta forward and 13 Jbeta reverse. Clones were sequenced by immunoSEQ multiplex PCR, and TCRdb holds only the in-frame ones, with some missing. The sample has 110,000 to 150,000 clones; roughly 77% are singletons. Sequencing was done on a sample of PBMCs. These receptors were collected from a female donor in good health and CMV-seronegative.

V gene TRBV19 combines with J gene TRBJ1-3; no reliable D call. Germline CDR1 reads LNHDA; CDR2 reads SQIVND (reference sequence). V lost 1 base to trimming and J lost 4 bases, with 8 bases between them. This CDR3 spans 14 amino acids. CDR3 region: CASSIAFPGNTIYF. The CDR3 DNA sequence: TGTGCCAGTAGTATAGCGTTCCCGGGAAACACCATATATTTT.

The chain carries TRBV6-5 and TRBJ2-5; D uncertain. Near its end, the DNA agrees better with TRBJ2-7, so the J call may be wrong. The CDR3 consists of 14 residues. From germline, CDR1 is MNHEY and CDR2 SVGAGI. CDR3 protein: CASSYDHNSYEQYF. The CDR3, as DNA: TGTGCCAGCAGTTACGATCATAACTCCTACGAGCAGTACTTC.

V usage is TRBV19 and J usage is TRBJ1-1; D unresolved. V shed 1 base and J shed 3 bases, with 12 bases lying between them. From germline, CDR1 is LNHDA and CDR2 SQIVND (reference sequence). The CDR3 totals 15 residues. The CDR3 spells CASSIGVGRYTEAFF. DNA of the CDR3: TGTGCCAGTAGTATAGGTGTGGGCAGGTACACTGAAGCTTTCTTT.

The rearrangement links TRBV6-5 to TRBJ1-5; TRBD1 agrees at 7 bases. Germline V CDR1 and CDR2: MNHEY, SVGAGI. The junction had 7 bases not matched to a gene; V was cut back by 6 bases and J by 2 bases. The length of the CDR3 is 15 residues. CDR3 bases: TGTGCCAGCAGGTACAGGGGAGGGGGCAATCAGCCCCAGCATTTT. This codes for CASRYRGGGNQPQHF.

With respect to this clone: One end of the junction varies from germline; a read error may be responsible. The rearrangement links TRBV5-1 to TRBJ2-1, with 8 nucleotides matching TRBD1. CDR1 and CDR2 from the germline V gene are SGHRS and YFSETQ. The CDR3 spans 16 residues. The CDR3 here is CASTLEGQVAYNEQFF. The CDR3 DNA reads as TGCGCCAGCACCTTGGAGGGACAGGTGGCCTACAATGAGCAGTTCTTC.

This clone was counted only a few times. The rearrangement joins TRBV29-1 to TRBJ1-1, with D unclear. This CDR3 has 13 residues. V lost 6 bases and J 1 base, leaving 12 bases between the germline ends. The germline gives CDR1 SQVTM, CDR2 ANQGSEA. The CDR3 loop reads CSVEPLRNTEAFF. In DNA form, the CDR3 reads TGCAGCGTGGAACCTCTTAGGAACACTGAAGCTTTCTTT.

A few counts support this clone. This chain links TRBV5-1 with TRBJ1-1, with 9 nucleotides matching TRBD1. Per germline, CDR1 SGHRS and CDR2 YFSETQ. The trim removed 4 bases at V and 4 bases at J, leaving 5 bases unmatched. The CDR3 runs to 14 residues. In DNA, the CDR3 is TGCGCCAGCAGCCAGGGACAGGGCGTCACTGAAGCTTTCTTT. Its translation is CASSQGQGVTEAFF.

The V gene is TRBV4-1, the J gene TRBJ2-3, with D tentatively TRBD2 (6 bases). The V end was cut by 1 base, the J end by 1 base, with 9 bases between. The CDR3 consists of 15 residues. CDR1 MGHRA and CDR2 YSYEKL come from the germline V gene. The DNA of the CDR3 is TGCGCCAGCAGCCAAGGCTCGGGGGGCACAGATACGCAGTATTTT. It specifies CASSQGSGGTDTQYF.

This chain connects TRBV7-2 to TRBJ2-7; no clear D. This CDR3 has 13 residues. Deletions cut 3 bases from V and 2 bases from J, with 8 bases between. The germline gives CDR1 SGHTA, CDR2 FQGNSA. The CDR3 loop is CASSLLAAYEQYF. The CDR3 DNA reads as TGTGCCAGCAGCTTGCTCGCGGCCTACGAGCAGTACTTC.

This chain joins TRBV9 and TRBJ1-2, with a weak D call TRBD1 (6 bases). Trimming took off 0 bases at V and 0 bases at J, with 9 bases between the two ends. Germline V gene sequence: CDR1 SGDLS, CDR2 YYNGEE. This CDR3 is built from 15 residues. The DNA for the CDR3 is TGTGCCAGCAGCGTAGGGACAGTCCCTAACTATGGCTACACCTTC. It translates to CASSVGTVPNYGYTF.